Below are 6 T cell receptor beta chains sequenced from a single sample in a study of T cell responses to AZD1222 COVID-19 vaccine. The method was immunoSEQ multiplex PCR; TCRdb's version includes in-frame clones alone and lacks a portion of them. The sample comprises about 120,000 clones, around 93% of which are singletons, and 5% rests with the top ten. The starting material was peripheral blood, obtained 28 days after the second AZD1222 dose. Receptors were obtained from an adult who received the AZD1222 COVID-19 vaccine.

For the CDR3, the DNA is TGCGCCAGCAGCGGAGGGACAGGCCTTTGGGGGAACACTGAAGCTTTCTTT. Encoded protein: CASSGGTGLWGNTEAFF. The V gene is TRBV5-1, the J gene TRBJ1-1; 8 bases line up with TRBD1. The CDR3 runs 17 residues. CDR1 and CDR2 (germline): SGHRS, YFSETQ. V lost 4 bases and J lost 1; bases outside the gene matches: 12.

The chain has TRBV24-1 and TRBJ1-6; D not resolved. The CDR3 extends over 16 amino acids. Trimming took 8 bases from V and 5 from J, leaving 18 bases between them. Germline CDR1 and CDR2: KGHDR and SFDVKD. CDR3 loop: CATKSDSPRNNSPLHF. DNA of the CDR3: TGTGCCACCAAATCAGATTCCCCCCGAAATAATTCACCCCTCCACTTT.

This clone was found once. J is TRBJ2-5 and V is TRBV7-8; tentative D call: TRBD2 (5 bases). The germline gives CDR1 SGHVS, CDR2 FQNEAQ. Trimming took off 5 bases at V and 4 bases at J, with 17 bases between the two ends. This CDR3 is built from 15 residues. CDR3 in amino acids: CASSPQGNTRETQYF. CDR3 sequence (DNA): TGTGCCAGCAGCCCACAAGGGAATACTAGAGAGACCCAGTACTTC.

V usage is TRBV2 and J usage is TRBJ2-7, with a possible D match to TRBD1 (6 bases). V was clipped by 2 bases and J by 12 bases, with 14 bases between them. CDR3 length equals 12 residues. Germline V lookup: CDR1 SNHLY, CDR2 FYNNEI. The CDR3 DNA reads TGTGCCAGCAGTGAATTTTCTGGCAGGGGGTACTTC. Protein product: CASSEFSGRGYF.

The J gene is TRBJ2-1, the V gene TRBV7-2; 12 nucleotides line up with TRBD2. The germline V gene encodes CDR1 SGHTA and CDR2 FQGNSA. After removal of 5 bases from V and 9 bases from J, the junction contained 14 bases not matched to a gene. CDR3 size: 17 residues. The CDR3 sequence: CASSPLTSGSYMVEQFF. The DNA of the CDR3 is TGTGCCAGCAGCCCCCTGACTAGCGGGAGTTACATGGTTGAGCAGTTCTTC. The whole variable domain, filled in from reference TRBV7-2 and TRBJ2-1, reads GAGVSQSPSNKVTEKGKDVELRCDPISGHTALYWYRQSLGQGLEFLIYFQGNSAPDKSGLPSDRFSAERTGGSVSTLTIQRTQQEDSAVYLCASSPLTSGSYMVEQFFGPGTRLTVL.

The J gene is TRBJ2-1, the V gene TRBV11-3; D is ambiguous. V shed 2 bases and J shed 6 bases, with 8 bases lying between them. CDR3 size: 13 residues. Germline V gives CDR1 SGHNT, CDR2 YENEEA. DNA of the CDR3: TGTGCCAGCAGCTTAAGGGCCGGCAATGAGCAGTTCTTC. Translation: CASSLRAGNEQFF.